This TCR beta chain was retrieved from a study of shared clonotypes between healthy human individuals. Overall study context: Three plates each covered CD4 naive and memory; CD8 naive two, CD8 memory one. Study outcomes and limitations: Naive CD4 clonotypes overlapped across a handful of donors at roughly 5%. Non-shared clonotypes had lower generation probabilities than clonotypes shared by all four sorted-subset donors.

This CDR3 spans 15 amino acids. Germline CDR1 MNHNY, CDR2 SVGAGI (reference sequence). The V end was cut by 2 bases, the J end by 0 bases, with 9 bases between. Only in-frame clones appear in the TCRdb table, and some are missing; sequencing was by immunoSEQ multiplex PCR. The table records around 2.1 million clones, 85% to 95% of them present only once. Remarks on this clone: The antigen remains undetermined.

CD45RO-negative CD8 cells positively selected for CCR7 made up the naive population, which excluded terminally differentiated effector memory CD45RA+ cells. There were only Caucasian adults among the donors, and all lived in Nashville, Tennessee. The origin of this receptor is a man younger than 35 in good health. Some clones in this sample may be carry-over from other donors' samples. The source material was naive CD8+ T cells from PBMCs. The J gene is TRBJ2-3, the V gene TRBV6-6, with no clear D. Here the CDR3 reads CASSYMAASTDTQYF. The CDR3 nucleotides are TGTGCCAGCAGTTACATGGCCGCTAGCACAGATACGCAGTATTTT.